A selection of T cell receptor beta chains follows, all from one sample in a study of T cell repertoires in cytomegalovirus infection. TCRdb re-derived calls from the reads in MiXCR, one entry per CDR3 protein. The sample has a few hundred thousand distinct CDR3 sequences; about 15% are singletons. The sequencing sample was made of CD8+ T cells from PBMCs. All receptors come from a human donor in good health (CMV status not recorded). Some clones in this sample may be carry-over from other donors' samples. Both conserved end residues are part of each CDR3. D genes are given only for firm matches. Clone size is shown for a subset of rows, as once, few, many or a class of expanded clone.

d_gene: TRBD2; abundance: .; v_gene: TRBV20-1; j_gene: TRBJ2-7; CDR3aa: CSARDSSSGEGEQYF; CDR3nt: TGCAGTGCTAGAGATTCCTCTAGCGGGGAGGGCGAGCAGTACTTC
d_gene: TRBD1; abundance: few; v_gene: TRBV7-9; j_gene: TRBJ1-4; CDR3aa: CASSYPTGGIATNEKLFF; CDR3nt: TGTGCCAGCAGCTATCCGACAGGGGGAATTGCAACTAATGAAAAACTGTTTTTT
d_gene: TRBD1; abundance: .; v_gene: TRBV27; j_gene: TRBJ2-3; CDR3aa: CASSRQGLDTQYF; CDR3nt: TGTGCCAGCAGTCGACAGGGATTAGATACGCAGTATTTT
d_gene: TRBD1; abundance: .; v_gene: TRBV29-1; j_gene: TRBJ1-2; CDR3aa: CSVRDRGTFYGYTF; CDR3nt: TGCAGCGTCCGCGACAGGGGAACGTTCTATGGCTACACCTTC
d_gene: .; abundance: .; v_gene: TRBV2; j_gene: TRBJ2-7; CDR3aa: CASSGGFTYEQYF; CDR3nt: TGTGCCAGCAGTGGGGGCTTTACCTACGAGCAGTACTTC
d_gene: .; abundance: .; v_gene: TRBV5-1; j_gene: TRBJ1-5; CDR3aa: CASSLAPLQDPNQPQHF; CDR3nt: TGCGCCAGCAGCTTGGCCCCTTTACAGGATCCAAATCAGCCCCAGCATTTT
d_gene: TRBD1; abundance: many; v_gene: TRBV6-5; j_gene: TRBJ1-1; CDR3aa: CASSYSDRRTEAFF; CDR3nt: TGTGCCAGCAGTTACTCGGACAGGCGCACTGAAGCTTTCTTT
d_gene: TRBD1; abundance: .; v_gene: TRBV19; j_gene: TRBJ1-2; CDR3aa: CASNLRDRPYGYTF; CDR3nt: TGTGCCAGTAACCTCCGGGACAGGCCATATGGCTACACCTTC
d_gene: TRBD1; abundance: few; v_gene: TRBV7-9; j_gene: TRBJ1-5; CDR3aa: CASSWGQGSNQPQHF; CDR3nt: TGTGCCAGCAGCTGGGGACAGGGGAGCAATCAGCCCCAGCATTTT
d_gene: TRBD2; abundance: many; v_gene: TRBV7-6; j_gene: TRBJ2-3; CDR3aa: CASSFSRAGGYFSPTDTQYF; CDR3nt: TGTGCCAGCAGCTTTAGTAGAGCGGGGGGATATTTTTCCCCCACAGATACGCAGTATTTT
d_gene: TRBD1; abundance: .; v_gene: TRBV2; j_gene: TRBJ1-5; CDR3aa: CASSTHKTGARQPQHF; CDR3nt: TGTGCCAGCAGTACCCATAAGACAGGGGCCAGGCAGCCCCAGCATTTT
d_gene: TRBD2; abundance: many; v_gene: TRBV11-1; j_gene: TRBJ2-7; CDR3aa: CASSFEIGTSGVSYEQYF; CDR3nt: TGTGCCAGCAGCTTCGAAATAGGGACTAGCGGGGTCTCCTACGAGCAGTACTTC
d_gene: .; abundance: many; v_gene: TRBV12-5; j_gene: TRBJ2-3; CDR3aa: CASGLVMGGVTDTQYF; CDR3nt: .
d_gene: TRBD1; abundance: .; v_gene: TRBV29-1; j_gene: TRBJ2-7; CDR3aa: CSVDGTGGVGSYEQYF; CDR3nt: TGCAGCGTTGACGGGACAGGGGGCGTAGGGTCCTACGAGCAGTACTTC
d_gene: .; abundance: few; v_gene: TRBV20-1; j_gene: TRBJ1-2; CDR3aa: CSVLFQGRYGYTF; CDR3nt: TGCAGTGTTTTATTTCAGGGCCGCTATGGCTACACCTTC
d_gene: .; abundance: .; v_gene: TRBV20-1; j_gene: TRBJ2-1; CDR3aa: CSASMDPSSYNEQFF; CDR3nt: TGCAGTGCTAGTATGGACCCGAGCTCCTACAATGAGCAGTTCTTC
d_gene: .; abundance: .; v_gene: TRBV4-3; j_gene: TRBJ1-1; CDR3aa: CASSPRNYAEAFF; CDR3nt: TGCGCCAGCAGCCCTCGTAATTACGCTGAAGCTTTCTTT
d_gene: .; abundance: few; v_gene: TRBV20-1; j_gene: TRBJ1-2; CDR3aa: CSARDNSNYGYTF; CDR3nt: TGCAGTGCTAGAGATAACAGTAACTATGGCTACACCTTC
d_gene: .; abundance: many; v_gene: TRBV12-3/TRBV12-4; j_gene: TRBJ2-5; CDR3aa: CASSLVGGQETQYF; CDR3nt: TGTGCCAGCAGTTTAGTGGGGGGCCAAGAGACCCAGTACTTC
d_gene: .; abundance: .; v_gene: TRBV28; j_gene: TRBJ1-1; CDR3aa: CASSRDGDVNTEAFF; CDR3nt: TGTGCCAGCAGCCGCGATGGGGACGTGAACACTGAAGCTTTCTTT
d_gene: .; abundance: few; v_gene: TRBV20-1; j_gene: TRBJ1-1; CDR3aa: CSARPRAATGTEAFF; CDR3nt: TGCAGTGCTAGACCAAGGGCCGCGACCGGCACTGAAGCTTTCTTT
d_gene: TRBD1; abundance: few; v_gene: TRBV12-3/TRBV12-4; j_gene: TRBJ1-3; CDR3aa: CASSTDRPWFFSGNTIYF; CDR3nt: TGTGCCAGCAGCACGGACAGGCCCTGGTTCTTCTCTGGAAACACCATATATTTT
d_gene: TRBD2; abundance: .; v_gene: TRBV13; j_gene: TRBJ2-1; CDR3aa: CASSPTSGGLYNEQFF; CDR3nt: TGTGCCAGCAGCCCGACTAGCGGGGGCCTATACAATGAGCAGTTCTTC
d_gene: TRBD1; abundance: few; v_gene: TRBV7-9; j_gene: TRBJ2-7; CDR3aa: CASSLFGTGDDEQYF; CDR3nt: TGTGCCAGCAGCTTATTTGGGACAGGGGACGACGAGCAGTACTTC
d_gene: TRBD1; abundance: .; v_gene: TRBV28; j_gene: TRBJ2-7; CDR3aa: CASSLKGAWGEQYF; CDR3nt: TGTGCCAGCAGTTTAAAGGGGGCTTGGGGCGAGCAGTACTTC
d_gene: .; abundance: many; v_gene: TRBV28; j_gene: TRBJ2-7; CDR3aa: CASSGQGKGWDHEQYF; CDR3nt: TGTGCCAGCAGTGGCCAGGGAAAAGGGTGGGACCACGAGCAGTACTTC
d_gene: .; abundance: .; v_gene: TRBV10-3; j_gene: TRBJ2-2; CDR3aa: CAISGSTALQGETGELFF; CDR3nt: TGTGCCATCAGTGGGTCTACTGCGCTACAGGGTGAAACCGGGGAGCTGTTTTTT
d_gene: .; abundance: few; v_gene: TRBV12-5; j_gene: TRBJ1-6; CDR3aa: CASGLGQMYSPLHF; CDR3nt: TGTGCTAGTGGTTTAGGGCAGATGTATTCACCCCTCCACTTT
d_gene: TRBD1; abundance: many; v_gene: TRBV6-1; j_gene: TRBJ2-7; CDR3aa: CASTGWTGFYEQYF; CDR3nt: TGTGCCAGCACTGGGTGGACAGGGTTCTACGAGCAGTACTTC
d_gene: .; abundance: .; v_gene: TRBV4-3; j_gene: TRBJ1-1; CDR3aa: CASSQALSNTEAFF; CDR3nt: TGCGCCAGCAGCCAAGCCCTCAGTAACACTGAAGCTTTCTTT
d_gene: .; abundance: few; v_gene: TRBV28; j_gene: TRBJ2-7; CDR3aa: CASRNRPGSYEQYF; CDR3nt: TGTGCCAGCAGAAACAGGCCAGGATCCTACGAGCAGTACTTC
d_gene: .; abundance: .; v_gene: TRBV6-5; j_gene: TRBJ2-2; CDR3aa: CASSFTENTGELFF; CDR3nt: TGTGCCAGCAGTTTCACAGAGAACACCGGGGAGCTGTTTTTT
d_gene: TRBD1; abundance: many; v_gene: TRBV7-8; j_gene: TRBJ1-1; CDR3aa: CATWTGGGEAFF; CDR3nt: TGTGCCACCTGGACAGGCGGGGGTGAAGCTTTCTTT
d_gene: .; abundance: few; v_gene: TRBV5-1; j_gene: TRBJ2-7; CDR3aa: CASRDAGGGTYEQYF; CDR3nt: TGCGCCAGCAGAGACGCAGGGGGAGGGACCTACGAGCAGTACTTC
d_gene: TRBD2; abundance: many; v_gene: TRBV7-9; j_gene: TRBJ2-3; CDR3aa: CASSSRTSGLTDTQYF; CDR3nt: TGTGCCAGCAGCTCCAGGACTAGCGGGCTCACAGATACGCAGTATTTT
d_gene: .; abundance: many; v_gene: TRBV25-1; j_gene: TRBJ1-1; CDR3aa: CASRGGVTEAFF; CDR3nt: TGTGCCAGCAGGGGAGGGGTCACTGAAGCTTTCTTT
d_gene: .; abundance: .; v_gene: TRBV28; j_gene: TRBJ1-5; CDR3aa: CASSPVWAGNQPQHF; CDR3nt: TGTGCCAGCAGCCCGGTGTGGGCAGGCAATCAGCCCCAGCATTTT
d_gene: .; abundance: many; v_gene: TRBV6-6; j_gene: TRBJ2-7; CDR3aa: CASSYRSGGSYEQYF; CDR3nt: TGTGCCAGCAGTTACCGTTCCGGTGGATCCTACGAGCAGTACTTC
d_gene: TRBD2; abundance: many; v_gene: TRBV28; j_gene: TRBJ2-3; CDR3aa: CASSLISSGALLSTDTQYF; CDR3nt: TGTGCCAGCAGTTTGATTAGTAGCGGGGCCCTCCTTAGCACAGATACGCAGTATTTT
d_gene: .; abundance: .; v_gene: TRBV13; j_gene: TRBJ2-1; CDR3aa: CASSRTLAVDEQFF; CDR3nt: TGTGCCAGCAGCCGAACCTTAGCCGTCGATGAGCAGTTCTTC
d_gene: TRBD2; abundance: many; v_gene: TRBV7-2; j_gene: TRBJ2-7; CDR3aa: CASSIPRAGVAYEQYF; CDR3nt: TGTGCCAGCAGCATACCGCGAGCGGGGGTAGCCTACGAGCAGTACTTC
d_gene: TRBD2; abundance: .; v_gene: TRBV20-1; j_gene: TRBJ2-7; CDR3aa: CSASLAGGPGEQYF; CDR3nt: TGCAGTGCTTCACTAGCGGGGGGCCCCGGCGAGCAGTACTTC
d_gene: TRBD1; abundance: .; v_gene: TRBV12-3/TRBV12-4; j_gene: TRBJ2-2; CDR3aa: CASSYRDRDTGELFF; CDR3nt: TGTGCCAGCAGTTACCGGGACAGGGACACCGGGGAGCTGTTTTTT
d_gene: .; abundance: .; v_gene: TRBV7-9; j_gene: TRBJ1-1; CDR3aa: CASSRVVGAFF; CDR3nt: TGTGCCAGCAGCCGAGTAGTAGGGGCTTTCTTT
d_gene: .; abundance: .; v_gene: TRBV7-9; j_gene: TRBJ2-3; CDR3aa: CASSLTLALLTDTQYF; CDR3nt: TGTGCCAGCAGCTTAACGTTAGCACTACTCACAGATACGCAGTATTTT
d_gene: TRBD1; abundance: many; v_gene: TRBV15; j_gene: TRBJ2-5; CDR3aa: CATSRDRMGQGLETQYF; CDR3nt: TGTGCCACCAGCAGAGATCGCATGGGACAGGGGCTTGAGACCCAGTACTTC
d_gene: TRBD1; abundance: .; v_gene: TRBV12-3/TRBV12-4; j_gene: TRBJ1-4; CDR3aa: CASSSHGTGNEKLFF; CDR3nt: TGTGCCAGCAGTTCCCACGGGACAGGGAATGAAAAACTGTTTTTT
d_gene: TRBD2; abundance: .; v_gene: TRBV29-1; j_gene: TRBJ2-5; CDR3aa: CSVDGTGGPNQETQYF; CDR3nt: TGCAGCGTTGATGGGACGGGAGGTCCGAACCAAGAGACCCAGTACTTC
d_gene: .; abundance: .; v_gene: TRBV13; j_gene: TRBJ1-6; CDR3aa: CASSLTRGALAYNSPLHF; CDR3nt: TGTGCCAGCAGCTTGACCCGGGGGGCGCTGGCCTATAATTCACCCCTCCACTTT
d_gene: TRBD1; abundance: many; v_gene: TRBV12-3/TRBV12-4; j_gene: TRBJ1-2; CDR3aa: CASSLSWDRDNYGYTF; CDR3nt: TGTGCCAGCAGTTTATCGTGGGACAGGGATAACTATGGCTACACCTTC
d_gene: .; abundance: .; v_gene: TRBV2; j_gene: TRBJ1-2; CDR3aa: CASSEARAGLVGYTF; CDR3nt: TGTGCCAGCAGTGAAGCGCGGGCAGGGCTGGTTGGCTACACCTTC
d_gene: .; abundance: .; v_gene: TRBV6-2/TRBV6-3; j_gene: TRBJ2-5; CDR3aa: CASSFTEFDQETQYF; CDR3nt: TGTGCCAGCAGTTTTACAGAATTCGACCAAGAGACCCAGTACTTC
d_gene: .; abundance: many; v_gene: TRBV7-9; j_gene: TRBJ1-1; CDR3aa: CASRRRADPEAFF; CDR3nt: TGTGCCAGCAGGAGAAGGGCGGACCCTGAAGCTTTCTTT
d_gene: TRBD1; abundance: few; v_gene: TRBV14; j_gene: TRBJ1-2; CDR3aa: CASSQAPDRVDYGYTF; CDR3nt: TGTGCCAGCAGCCAAGCCCCGGACAGGGTTGACTATGGCTACACCTTC